The 18 T cell receptor beta chains below all came from one sample that was sequenced in a study of cytotoxic CD8 clonotypes in ibrutinib-treated CLL. Clones were sequenced by immunoSEQ multiplex PCR, and TCRdb holds only the in-frame ones, with some missing. The sample includes 150,000 or so clones, about four fifths seen only once; the top ten take around 2.1%. The material was PBMCs, obtained after 12 months of ibrutinib treatment. These receptor sequences come from a human donor with chronic lymphocytic leukemia.

This clone came up a few times. The chain couples TRBV4-1 to TRBJ2-5, with a tentative D call TRBD2 (7 bases). Per the germline V gene, CDR1 is MGHRA and CDR2 is YSYEKL. V was clipped by 0 bases and J by 2 bases, with 16 bases between them. This CDR3 is 17 amino acids long. The CDR3 nucleotides read TGCGCCAGCAGCCAAGATTCAACCGGGGGGCTGCAAGAGACCCAGTACTTC. It translates to CASSQDSTGGLQETQYF.

V gene TRBV5-1 combines with J gene TRBJ2-1, with D perhaps given as TRBD1 or TRBD2 (5 bases each). Trimming stripped 0 bases from V and 7 bases from J, with 14 bases between. The CDR3 is made up of 15 amino acids. The V gene's germline CDR1 is SGHRS and CDR2 YFSETQ. The CDR3 region is CASSLVAGSENEQFF. For the CDR3, the DNA is TGCGCCAGCAGCTTGGTGGCAGGGAGTGAGAATGAGCAGTTCTTC.

This clone was seen only a few times. The chain combines TRBV6-1 with TRBJ1-2, with 8 bases identical to TRBD1. This CDR3 is 14 amino acids long. J lost 8 bases, V lost 6 bases, and 11 bases had no gene match. Germline values: CDR1 MNHNS, CDR2 SASEGT. CDR3 loop: CASRGNTGGGGYTF. DNA of the CDR3: TGTGCCAGCAGGGGAAACACAGGGGGGGGAGGCTACACCTTC.

The rearrangement joins TRBV6-1 to TRBJ2-5; no clear D gene. The CDR3 contains 13 residues. The V gene's germline CDR1 is MNHNS and CDR2 SASEGT. Trimming took 4 bases from V and 5 from J, leaving 11 bases between them. The CDR3, as DNA: TGTGCCAGCAGTGTGGGGTATGGGGAGACCCAGTACTTC. It yields the protein CASSVGYGETQYF.

This sequence joins TRBV28 and TRBJ1-5; D perhaps matches TRBD1 (6 bases). Germline CDR1 is MDHEN and CDR2 is SYDVKM. The CDR3 covers 18 residues. Trimming shortened V by 6 bases and J by 0 bases, and 21 bases separated the two germline ends. The chain's CDR3 is CASRSTTGFFDSNQPQHF. Written as DNA, the CDR3 is TGTGCCAGCAGGTCGACAACAGGGTTTTTTGATAGCAATCAGCCCCAGCATTTT.

The rearrangement uses TRBV28 and TRBJ1-5; D remains unclear. V lost 7 bases and J lost 6, with 10 bases in between. The CDR3 runs 12 residues. CDR1 and CDR2 (germline): MDHEN, SYDVKM. CDR3 in amino acids: CASTSEAQPQHF. In DNA form, the CDR3 reads TGTGCCAGCACCTCCGAGGCTCAGCCCCAGCATTTT. Complete variable domain (other parts from reference TRBV28 and TRBJ1-5): DVKVTQSSRYLVKRTGEKVFLECVQDMDHENMFWYRQDPGLGLRLIYFSYDVKMKEKGDIPEGYSVSREKKERFSLILESASTNQTSMYLCASTSEAQPQHFGDGTRLSIL.

This chain uses TRBV18 with TRBJ2-1; D gene ambiguous. Germline CDR1 is KGHSH and CDR2 is LQKENI. The CDR3 covers 16 residues. The ends were cut back, 0 bases at V and 6 bases at J, with 15 bases in the middle. The CDR3 protein is CASSPPGLNWGNEQFF. The CDR3 DNA follows: TGTGCCAGCTCACCACCCGGCTTGAATTGGGGCAATGAGCAGTTCTTC. Supplemented by reference TRBV18 and TRBJ2-1, the full variable domain reads NAGVMQNPRHLVRRRGQEARLRCSPMKGHSHVYWYRQLPEEGLKFMVYLQKENIIDESGMPKERFSAEFPKEGPSILRIQQVVRGDSAAYFCASSPPGLNWGNEQFFGPGTRLTVL.

This chain joins TRBV6-5 and TRBJ1-5; possibly TRBD1 for D (6 bases). With 6 bases removed from V and 4 bases from J, the gap between germline ends came to 13 bases. Germline loops: CDR1 MNHEY, CDR2 SVGAGI. There are 14 residues in the CDR3. The CDR3 loop is CASREQGRNQPQHF. The CDR3 DNA reads as TGTGCCAGCAGGGAACAGGGTCGGAATCAGCCCCAGCATTTT.

The chain uses TRBV11-3 and TRBJ2-3; D uncertain. V lost 1 base and J 4 bases, leaving 6 bases between the germline ends. The CDR3 is 13 residues long. Germline V CDR1 and CDR2: SGHNT, YENEEA. The CDR3 loop reads CASSLAYADTQYF. For the CDR3, the DNA is TGTGCCAGCAGCTTAGCGTACGCAGATACGCAGTATTTT. The full variable domain, completed using reference TRBV11-3 and TRBJ2-3, is EAGVVQSPRYKIIEKKQPVAFWCNPISGHNTLYWYLQNLGQGPELLIRYENEEAVDDSQLPKDRFSAERLKGVDSTLKIQPAELGDSAVYLCASSLAYADTQYFGPGTRLTVL.

This chain connects TRBV6-1 to TRBJ2-5; tentatively, D is TRBD2 (5 bases). Germline CDR1 is MNHNS and CDR2 is SASEGT. This CDR3 has 15 amino acids. V lost 0 bases, J lost 4 bases, and 12 bases lay in between. The CDR3 DNA is TGTGCCAGCAGTGAAGCTCCTGGGAGTGTAGAGACCCAGTACTTC. This translates into CASSEAPGSVETQYF.

This CDR3 is CAWSTRGDTQYF. The DNA for the CDR3 is TGTGCCTGGAGTACACGAGGGGATACGCAGTATTTT. The chain combines TRBV30 with TRBJ2-3; TRBD2 might be the D (5 bases). Trimming removed 2 bases from V and 6 bases from J, with 9 bases in between. Germline V lookup: CDR1 GTSNPN, CDR2 SVGIG (reference sequence). This CDR3 has 12 amino acids.

This clone was picked up one time. This chain links TRBV21-1 with TRBJ2-7; the D call in the table, TRBD1, was not verified against the DNA. TRBV21-1 is tagged as a pseudogene. The CDR3 is 15 residues long. In DNA, the CDR3 is TGTGCCAGCAGCAATGCAAGGGGGCCCAATTACGAGCAGTACTTC. Translating it yields CASSNARGPNYEQYF.

The chain's CDR3 is CASSVSVQGQYEQYF. Here the CDR3 DNA reads TGTGCCAGCAGCGTCTCGGTACAGGGCCAGTACGAGCAGTACTTC. This sequence joins TRBV9 and TRBJ2-7, with D perhaps TRBD1 (6 bases). The V gene lost 2 bases and the J gene lost 4 bases, with 16 bases spanning the gap. The length of the CDR3 is 15 residues. The germline CDR1 and CDR2 sequences are SGDLS and YYNGEE. The variable domain in full, completed from reference TRBV9 and TRBJ2-7, reads DSGVTQTPKHLITATGQRVTLRCSPRSGDLSVYWYQQSLDQGLQFLIQYYNGEERAKGNILERFSAQQFPDLHSELNLSSLELGDSALYFCASSVSVQGQYEQYFGPGTRLTVT.

The rearrangement joins TRBV5-1 to TRBJ1-4; tentative D call: TRBD1 (5 bases). Looked up from germline, CDR1 is SGHRS and CDR2 is YFSETQ. The CDR3 loop spans 17 amino acids. V lost 4 bases and J 0 bases, leaving 16 bases between the germline ends. Here the CDR3 reads CASSKWGDRATNEKLFF. The CDR3, as DNA: TGCGCCAGCAGCAAGTGGGGGGATAGAGCAACTAATGAAAAACTGTTTTTT.

The CDR3 region has the DNA TGTGCTAGTGGTTTGGTAGTAGGCAGGGGGCACACTGAAGCTTTCTTT. Translation gives CASGLVVGRGHTEAFF. J is TRBJ1-1 and V is TRBV12-5; 8 bases are a match to TRBD1. The CDR3 runs to 16 residues. V dropped 0 bases and J dropped 3; count of bases not matched to a gene: 6. The germline gives CDR1 LGHNT, CDR2 FRNRAP.

V usage is TRBV6-5 and J usage is TRBJ1-4; D uncertain. The germline CDR1 and CDR2 sequences are MNHEY and SVGAGI. The CDR3 is 14 residues long. Trimming cost V 0 bases and J 6 bases, with 8 bases left between them. The CDR3 region is CASSYSDEDEKLFF. The CDR3 nucleotides read TGTGCCAGCAGTTACTCGGACGAGGATGAAAAACTGTTTTTT.

The chain uses TRBV7-2 and TRBJ2-1; 7 positions match TRBD2. V lost 5 bases to trimming and J lost 0 bases; unmatched junction nucleotides: 7. Per the germline V gene, CDR1 is SGHTA and CDR2 is FQGNSA. The CDR3 has 16 amino acids. The CDR3: CASSLRPSGSYNEQFF. The CDR3 nucleotides are TGTGCCAGCAGCCTCCGGCCTAGCGGCTCCTACAATGAGCAGTTCTTC. The complete variable domain, with remaining parts taken from reference TRBV7-2 and TRBJ2-1, reads GAGVSQSPSNKVTEKGKDVELRCDPISGHTALYWYRQSLGQGLEFLIYFQGNSAPDKSGLPSDRFSAERTGGSVSTLTIQRTQQEDSAVYLCASSLRPSGSYNEQFFGPGTRLTVL.

This sequence joins TRBV4-3 and TRBJ2-7, with a possible D match to TRBD2 (6 bases). Germline CDR1 and CDR2: LGHNA and YSLEER. The CDR3 has 16 residues. Trimming cost V 1 base and J 0 bases, with 13 bases left between them. In DNA, the CDR3 is TGCGCCAGCAGCCAAGGGGGGGTCGGGTCCTCCTACGAGCAGTACTTC. This encodes CASSQGGVGSSYEQYF.